Below, 18 T cell receptor beta chains from the same sample are listed, as sequenced in a study of T cell responses to AZD1222 COVID-19 vaccine (dated by TCRdb to the early 2020s). Library generation was performed with the immunoSEQ multiplex PCR assay. TCRdb obtained this table from immuneACCESS and retained in-frame rearrangements with V and J assigned. These tables miss some clones; where compared with another copy, unresolved V genes account for less than half of the shortfall, and the remainder is unexplained. For this sample there are some 150,000 clones; around 87% appear just once. The top ten clones comprise roughly 9.1% of the sample. The sample's time point label is to be understood as: about 28 days (+/-7) after the second vaccine dose. The sample in question was peripheral blood, obtained 28 days after the second AZD1222 dose. The receptor set was obtained from an adult who received the AZD1222 COVID-19 vaccine.

The table lists this clone with a count of one. V gene TRBV9 combines with J gene TRBJ2-5, with 9 bases matching TRBD1. Germline V CDR1 and CDR2: SGDLS, YYNGEE. The trim removed 2 bases at V and 1 base at J, leaving 6 bases unmatched. This CDR3 has 16 amino acids. CDR3 nucleotides: TGTGCCAGCAGCGTTACAGGGGGCTCAACCCAAGAGACCCAGTACTTC. Its translation is CASSVTGGSTQETQYF.

The chain links TRBV4-3 to TRBJ1-2; 7 bases agree with TRBD1. In germline, CDR1 is LGHNA, CDR2 YSLEER. The CDR3 spans 15 residues. V lost 3 bases to trimming and J lost 7 bases; unmatched junction nucleotides: 11. This CDR3 reads CASSQTSGQSGGYTF. The CDR3 coding sequence is TGCGCCAGCAGCCAGACCTCGGGACAGTCGGGTGGCTACACCTTC.

This sequence joins TRBV2 and TRBJ2-1; tentative D call: TRBD2 (5 bases). V lost 10 bases and J 6 bases, leaving 10 bases between the germline ends. This CDR3 contains 11 residues. CDR1 is SNHLY, CDR2 FYNNEI, per germline. The DNA for the CDR3 is TGTGCCACCGGGGTCGTCAATGAGCAGTTCTTC. This codes for CATGVVNEQFF.

CDR3 loop: CASSLFLNPSPLHF. The CDR3 DNA follows: TGTGCCAGCAGCTTGTTTCTGAATCCTTCACCCCTCCACTTT. The genes are TRBV5-6 and TRBJ1-6; D call uncertain. This CDR3 is built from 14 residues. Germline lookup yields CDR1 SGHDT and CDR2 YYEEEE. V lost 1 base and J lost 9, with 11 bases in between.

This clone was seen a handful of times. This sequence joins TRBV19 and TRBJ2-7; D might be TRBD1 or TRBD2, each matching 5 bases. Germline V gene data show CDR1 as LNHDA and CDR2 as SQIVND (reference sequence). Trimming removed 3 bases at V and 5 bases at J, with 11 bases between. The CDR3 contains 13 residues. The CDR3 region has the DNA TGTGCCAGTAGTATCCAGGGAGTGAACGAGCAGTACTTC. It codes for CASSIQGVNEQYF.

The chain uses TRBV7-9 and TRBJ2-1; TRBD2 is a possible D gene (6 bases). V dropped 3 bases and J dropped 9 bases, with 15 bases sitting between them. CDR1 SEHNR and CDR2 FQNEAQ come from the germline V gene (reference sequence). The CDR3 is 14 residues long. CDR3 DNA sequence: TGTGCCAGCAGCTTGAGCCCCAACGGGGGTGAGCAGTTCTTC. Translation: CASSLSPNGGEQFF.

The CDR3 protein is CASSSRDKQETQYF. The CDR3 nucleotides read TGTGCCAGCAGCTCCCGGGACAAACAAGAGACCCAGTACTTC. The chain employs TRBV11-3 and TRBJ2-5; D possibly corresponds to TRBD1 (6 bases). V lost 4 bases to trimming and J lost 2 bases, with 11 bases between them. CDR3 size: 14 residues. Germline V lookup: CDR1 SGHNT, CDR2 YENEEA.

This clone was detected once. The V gene is TRBV10-3, the J gene TRBJ1-6; tentatively, D is TRBD1 (5 bases). V was trimmed by 4 bases and J by 10 bases, leaving 20 bases between them. The CDR3 is 16 amino acids. Looked up from germline, CDR1 is ENHRY and CDR2 is SYGVKD. Written as DNA, the CDR3 is TGTGCCATCAGTGCCGTAGGGTCTGGGACTAGCTCACCCCTCCACTTT. Translated, it gives CAISAVGSGTSSPLHF.

The chain links TRBV3-1 (or the pseudogene TRBV3-2) to TRBJ1-2; D unclear. V lost 5 bases and J lost 2, with 18 bases in between. The CDR3 totals 16 residues. Germline CDR1 and CDR2: LGHDT and YNNKEL (reference sequence). The CDR3 nucleotides are TGTGCCAGCAGCGGGGAGCAGGTATCCCACAACTATGGCTACACCTTC. Its translation: CASSGEQVSHNYGYTF.

This clone was seen more than once but under ten times. The chain combines TRBV3-1 (or the pseudogene TRBV3-2) with TRBJ1-2; possibly TRBD1 for D (5 bases). The length of the CDR3 is 15 residues. CDR1 LGHDT and CDR2 YNNKEL come from the germline V gene (reference sequence). The V and J ends lost 4 bases and 4 bases respectively, with 16 bases between them. The CDR3 is CASSLRTSQAYGYTF. The CDR3 coding sequence is TGTGCCAGCAGCCTAAGGACATCTCAGGCCTATGGCTACACCTTC.

The rearrangement joins TRBV11-1 to TRBJ1-3; weak D call: TRBD1 (5 bases). The CDR3 is 16 amino acids. The V end was cut by 5 bases, the J end by 0 bases, with 14 bases between. Looked up from germline, CDR1 is SGHAT and CDR2 is FQDESV (reference sequence). CDR3 DNA sequence: TGTGCCAGCAGCGACCTGGGGCGTATCTCTGGAAACACCATATATTTT. This gives the protein CASSDLGRISGNTIYF.

J is TRBJ2-7 and V is TRBV9; the match to TRBD2 covers 12 bases. This CDR3 is 17 amino acids long. Trimming at V came to 0 bases and at J to 6 bases, leaving 10 bases not matched to a gene. Looked up from germline, CDR1 is SGDLS and CDR2 is YYNGEE. CDR3 sequence reads: CASSVAASGRASVEQYF. For the CDR3, the DNA is TGTGCCAGCAGCGTAGCTGCTAGCGGGAGGGCCTCGGTCGAGCAGTACTTC. Using reference TRBV9 and TRBJ2-7 for the parts outside the CDR3, the full variable domain is DSGVTQTPKHLITATGQRVTLRCSPRSGDLSVYWYQQSLDQGLQFLIQYYNGEERAKGNILERFSAQQFPDLHSELNLSSLELGDSALYFCASSVAASGRASVEQYFGPGTRLTVT.

The chain uses TRBV19 and TRBJ1-6; perhaps TRBD1 as D (5 bases). V dropped 3 bases and J dropped 10 bases, with 16 bases sitting between them. This CDR3 comprises 15 residues. Germline V gives CDR1 LNHDA, CDR2 SQIVND (reference sequence). The CDR3 nucleotides read TGTGCCAGTAGTATTCTGGAGGGGAAGGACTCACCCCTCCACTTT. This translates into CASSILEGKDSPLHF.

The chain carries TRBV7-2 and TRBJ1-5; TRBD1 aligns across 11 bases. The CDR3 covers 15 residues. V gave up 8 bases and J gave up 5 bases; unmatched junction bases: 8. The germline V gene encodes CDR1 SGHTA and CDR2 FQGNSA. CDR3 coding DNA: TGTGCCAGCGGCCGGGACAGGGGGTTTGATCAGCCCCAGCATTTT. This gives the protein CASGRDRGFDQPQHF. Based on the CDR3 plus reference TRBV7-2 and TRBJ1-5, the full variable domain is GAGVSQSPSNKVTEKGKDVELRCDPISGHTALYWYRQSLGQGLEFLIYFQGNSAPDKSGLPSDRFSAERTGGSVSTLTIQRTQQEDSAVYLCASGRDRGFDQPQHFGDGTRLSIL.

This chain connects TRBV19 to TRBJ2-7; tentative D call: TRBD1 (7 bases). CDR3 length: 13 residues. Germline values: CDR1 LNHDA, CDR2 SQIVND (reference sequence). Trimming removed 5 bases from V and 7 bases from J, with 15 bases in between. The CDR3 DNA is TGTGCCAGTAGTTTGGCCGCAGGGGGGGAGCAGTACTTC. Translated, it gives CASSLAAGGEQYF.

This rearrangement joins TRBV6-5 to TRBJ1-2; 8 bases are shared with TRBD1. The CDR3 totals 14 residues. J gave up 5 bases and V 2 bases, and 4 bases lay outside the gene matches. CDR1 MNHEY and CDR2 SVGAGI come from the germline V gene. DNA for the CDR3: TGTGCCAGCAGTTACGGGGGACAGGATTATGGCTACACCTTC. It specifies CASSYGGQDYGYTF.

The gene calls are TRBV24-1 and TRBJ2-5, with TRBD2 matching 8 bases. Germline values: CDR1 KGHDR, CDR2 SFDVKD. CDR3 length: 15 residues. With 7 bases clipped from V and 5 bases from J, the junction kept 11 bases outside the gene matches. CDR3 sequence: CATRRGGGRSETQYF. The CDR3 DNA reads TGTGCCACCAGGAGGGGGGGCGGGAGGAGCGAGACCCAGTACTTC.

Comment on this clone: Other DNA sequences in this specimen translate into the identical CDR3. This chain links TRBV18 with TRBJ1-4; unclear D gene. The germline CDR1 and CDR2 sequences are KGHSH and LQKENI. The CDR3 has 13 amino acids. V was trimmed by 2 bases and J by 4 bases, leaving 5 bases between them. The CDR3 is CASSPDLNEKLFF. CDR3 nucleotide sequence: TGTGCCAGCTCACCAGACCTTAATGAAAAACTGTTTTTT.